This T cell receptor beta chain came from a study of T cells in Graves' hyperthyroidism and ophthalmopathy. Study context: Before treatment of any kind, peripheral blood was taken at initial diagnosis.

The table lists this clonotype with many counts. From RNA transcripts, TCR beta CDR3 regions were amplified. RT-PCR in the first round (using the HTBI primer set) targeted the TCR CDR3. TCRdb redid the calling of the multiplex PCR reads with MiXCR, one entry per CDR3 protein. In the table there are 500,000 or so distinct CDR3 sequences, about 16% of which are singletons. The ends were cut back, 6 bases at V and 1 base at J, with 19 bases in the middle. Germline loops: CDR1 MDHEN, CDR2 SYDVKM. The CDR3 extends over 17 amino acids. The sequence derives from a woman in her 30s with Graves' ophthalmopathy. The sample was blood. V gene TRBV28 combines with J gene TRBJ1-5; D not certain. CDR3 nucleotides: TGTGCCAGCAGACCTTATCCGGAGCGGGTGAGCAATCAGCCCCAGCATTTT. This encodes CASRPYPERVSNQPQHF. The full variable domain, with the rest looked up from reference TRBV28 and TRBJ1-5, is DVKVTQSSRYLVKRTGEKVFLECVQDMDHENMFWYRQDPGLGLRLIYFSYDVKMKEKGDIPEGYSVSREKKERFSLILESASTNQTSMYLCASRPYPERVSNQPQHFGDGTRLSIL.